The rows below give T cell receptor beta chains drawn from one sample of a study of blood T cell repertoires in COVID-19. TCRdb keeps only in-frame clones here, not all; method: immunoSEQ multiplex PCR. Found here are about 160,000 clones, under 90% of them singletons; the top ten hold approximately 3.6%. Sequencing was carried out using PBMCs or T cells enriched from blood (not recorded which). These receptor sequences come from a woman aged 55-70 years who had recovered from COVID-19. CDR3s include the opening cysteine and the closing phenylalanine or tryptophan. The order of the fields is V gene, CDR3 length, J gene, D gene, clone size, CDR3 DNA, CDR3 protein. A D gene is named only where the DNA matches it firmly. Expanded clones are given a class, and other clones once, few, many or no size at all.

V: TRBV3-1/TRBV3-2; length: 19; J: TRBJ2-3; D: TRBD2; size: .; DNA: TGTGCCAGCAGCCAAGATTGGGGTAGTTGGGCGGGGGGCCTTCATACGCAGTATTTT; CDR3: CASSQDWGSWAGGLHTQYF
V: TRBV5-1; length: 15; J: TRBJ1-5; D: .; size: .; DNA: TGCGCCAGCAGCTTAGGACCGATCCGGGAGCAGCCCCAGCATTTT; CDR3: CASSLGPIREQPQHF
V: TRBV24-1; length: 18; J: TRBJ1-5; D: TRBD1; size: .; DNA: TGTGCCACCAGTGATTCCGGGACAGGGAGAAGCGAGAATCAGCCCCAGCATTTT; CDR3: CATSDSGTGRSENQPQHF
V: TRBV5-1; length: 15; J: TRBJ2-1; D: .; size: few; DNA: TGCGCCAGCACCCTAAACGCGGGTCCCTACAATGAGCAGTTCTTC; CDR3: CASTLNAGPYNEQFF
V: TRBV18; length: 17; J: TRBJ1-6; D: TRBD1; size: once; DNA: TGTGCCAGCTCACGGGACAGGGCCAGCTCCTATAATTCACCCCTCCACTTT; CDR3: CASSRDRASSYNSPLHF
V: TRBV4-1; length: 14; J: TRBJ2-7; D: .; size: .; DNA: TGCGCCAGCAGCTCAAGAGGGGCCGGGGGCGAGCAGTACTTC; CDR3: CASSSRGAGGEQYF
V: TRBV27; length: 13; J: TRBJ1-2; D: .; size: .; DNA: TGTGCCAGCAGTTTTAGTAGCTCCTATGGCTACACCTTC; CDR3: CASSFSSSYGYTF
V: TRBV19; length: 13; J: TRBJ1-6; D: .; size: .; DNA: TGTGCCAGTAGTATTCGGGAGGATTCACCCCTCCACTTT; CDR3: CASSIREDSPLHF
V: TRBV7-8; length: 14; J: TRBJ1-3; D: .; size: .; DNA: TGTGCCAGCAGCTTTGAATCGGCTGGAAACACCATATATTTT; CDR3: CASSFESAGNTIYF
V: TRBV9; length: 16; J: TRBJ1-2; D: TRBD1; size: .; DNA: TGTGCCAGCAGCGTAGGGGCGGATACAGGGGCCTATGGCTACACCTTC; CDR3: CASSVGADTGAYGYTF
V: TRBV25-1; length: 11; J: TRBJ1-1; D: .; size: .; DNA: TGTGCCAGCATTAGGAACACTGAAGCTTTCTTT; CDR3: CASIRNTEAFF
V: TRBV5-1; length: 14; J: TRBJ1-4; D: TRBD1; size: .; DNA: TGCGCCAGCAGCGAGGACAGGGAGGGGGAAAAACTGTTTTTT; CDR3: CASSEDREGEKLFF
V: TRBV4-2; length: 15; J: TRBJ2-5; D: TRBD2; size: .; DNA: TGTGCCAGCATTCCGGGACTAGCGGAGATAGAGACCCAGTACTTC; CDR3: CASIPGLAEIETQYF
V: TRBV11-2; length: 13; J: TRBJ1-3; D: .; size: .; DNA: TGTGCCAGCAGCTTATCACTGGGAAACACCATATATTTT; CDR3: CASSLSLGNTIYF
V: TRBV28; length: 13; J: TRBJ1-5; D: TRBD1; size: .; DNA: TGTGCCAGCAGTGTAGGGGGCGATCAGCCCCAGCATTTT; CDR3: CASSVGGDQPQHF
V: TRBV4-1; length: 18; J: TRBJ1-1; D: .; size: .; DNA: TGCGCCAGCAGCCCAAGACAGGTTGTCTCACTTTTGAACACTGAAGCTTTCTTT; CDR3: CASSPRQVVSLLNTEAFF
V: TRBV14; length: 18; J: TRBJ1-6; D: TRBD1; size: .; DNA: TGTGCCAGCAGCCAAGACCACCTAGCGGGACAGTATAATTCACCCCTCCACTTT; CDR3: CASSQDHLAGQYNSPLHF
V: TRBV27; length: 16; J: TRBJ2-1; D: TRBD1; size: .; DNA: TGTGCCAGCAGTTTATCAAGGACAGGGGGCTTCAATGAGCAGTTCTTC; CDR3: CASSLSRTGGFNEQFF
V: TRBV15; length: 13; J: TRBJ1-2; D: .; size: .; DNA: TGTGCCACCAGCAGAGGAGGGAACTATGGCTACACCTTC; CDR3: CATSRGGNYGYTF
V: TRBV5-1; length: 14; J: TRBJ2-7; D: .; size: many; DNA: TGCGCCAGCAGCGTGGATAGGGGTAGGTACGAGCAGTACTTC; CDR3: CASSVDRGRYEQYF
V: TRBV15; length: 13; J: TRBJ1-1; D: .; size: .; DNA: TGTGCCACCAGCAAGGACTTGAACACTGAAGCTTTCTTT; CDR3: CATSKDLNTEAFF
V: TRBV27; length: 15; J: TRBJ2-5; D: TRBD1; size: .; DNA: TGTGCCAGCAGTTTATCTGCGACAGGGTTGGAGACCCAGTACTTC; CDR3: CASSLSATGLETQYF
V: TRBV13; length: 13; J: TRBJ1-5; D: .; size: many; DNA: TGTGCCAGCAGCTTAGGGCAGGCCCAGCCCCAGCATTTT; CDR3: CASSLGQAQPQHF
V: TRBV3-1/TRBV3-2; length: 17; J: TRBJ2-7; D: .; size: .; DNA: TGTGCCAGCAGCCAAGATGTCGGGGGAAGGAGCTCCTACGAGCAGTACTTC; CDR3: CASSQDVGGRSSYEQYF
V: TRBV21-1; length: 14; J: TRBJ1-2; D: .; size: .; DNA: TGTGCCCTTAGCAGGGGAACAGGGCTTCAGGGCTACACCTTC; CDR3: CALSRGTGLQGYTF
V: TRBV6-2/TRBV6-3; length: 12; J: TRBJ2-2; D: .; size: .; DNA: TGTGCCAGCAGCTCGTACACCGGGGAGCTGTTTTTT; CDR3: CASSSYTGELFF
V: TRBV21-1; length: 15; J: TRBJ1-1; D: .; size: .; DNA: TGTGCCAGCAGCAAAGCTCAGGGGCGCAGGACTGAAGCTTTCTTT; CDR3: CASSKAQGRRTEAFF
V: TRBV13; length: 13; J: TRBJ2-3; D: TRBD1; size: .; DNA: TGTGCCAGCAGCCTACAGGGGGCAGATACGCAGTATTTT; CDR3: CASSLQGADTQYF
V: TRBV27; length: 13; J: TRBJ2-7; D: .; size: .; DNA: TGTGCCAGCAGCGAGACAAAATCCTACGAGCAGTACTTC; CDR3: CASSETKSYEQYF
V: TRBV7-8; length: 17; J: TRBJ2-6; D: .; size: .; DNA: TGTGCCAGCAGCGCAGCAGGGGTAAATACTGGGGCCAACGTCCTGACTTTC; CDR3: CASSAAGVNTGANVLTF
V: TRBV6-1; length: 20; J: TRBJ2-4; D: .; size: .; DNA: TGTGCCAGCAGTGAGGTTGCCGGACAGTTTTCGCCCGTTCGACAGAACATTCAGTACTTC; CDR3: CASSEVAGQFSPVRQNIQYF
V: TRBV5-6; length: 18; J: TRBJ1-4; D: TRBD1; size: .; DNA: TGTGCCAGCAGCCCAACCCTCTGGACAGGGGGAACTAATGAAAAACTGTTTTTT; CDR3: CASSPTLWTGGTNEKLFF
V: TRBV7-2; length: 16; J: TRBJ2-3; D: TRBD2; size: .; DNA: TGTGCCAGCAGCTTAGGGAGCGGGGGGGGATTAGATACGCAGTATTTT; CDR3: CASSLGSGGGLDTQYF
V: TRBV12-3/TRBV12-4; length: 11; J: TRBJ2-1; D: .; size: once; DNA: TGTGCCAGCGGGGGGGGCACGGCGCAGTTCTTC; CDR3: CASGGGTAQFF
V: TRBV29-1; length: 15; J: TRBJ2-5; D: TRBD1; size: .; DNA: TGCAGCGTTGAAAGCCGGGACAGGGACCAAGAGACCCAGTACTTC; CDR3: CSVESRDRDQETQYF
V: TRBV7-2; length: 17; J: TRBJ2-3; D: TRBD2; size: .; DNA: TGTGCCAGCAGCTTCCCTGCGGGGGGCTTGGTAGCAGATACGCAGTATTTT; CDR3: CASSFPAGGLVADTQYF
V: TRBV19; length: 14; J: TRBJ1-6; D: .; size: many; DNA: TGTGCCAGTCTCGGCGGGGGTCATAATTCACCCCTCCACTTT; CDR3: CASLGGGHNSPLHF
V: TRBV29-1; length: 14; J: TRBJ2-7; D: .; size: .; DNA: TGCAGCGTTGAAGTCAGCAGGGGATTTCCCGAGCAGTACTTC; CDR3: CSVEVSRGFPEQYF
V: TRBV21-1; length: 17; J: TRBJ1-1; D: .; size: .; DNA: TGTGCCAGCAGCAATCCCCTCGACAGGATCAACAACACTGAAGCTTTCTTT; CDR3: CASSNPLDRINNTEAFF
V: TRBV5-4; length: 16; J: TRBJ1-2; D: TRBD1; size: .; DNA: TGTGCCAGCAGCTTGGTCCTGGGACAGGGTACGGGGGGCTACACCTTC; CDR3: CASSLVLGQGTGGYTF
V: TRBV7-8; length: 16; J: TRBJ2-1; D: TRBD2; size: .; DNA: TGTGCCAGCAGCTTAGTACTAGCGGGGGGCCCTAATGAGCAGTTCTTC; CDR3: CASSLVLAGGPNEQFF
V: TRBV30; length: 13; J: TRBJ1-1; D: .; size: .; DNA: TGTGCCTGTCGTCTGGGCATGAACACTGAAGCTTTCTTT; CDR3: CACRLGMNTEAFF
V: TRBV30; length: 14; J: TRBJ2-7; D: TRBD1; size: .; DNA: TGTGCCTGGAGTGTACAACAGGGGGCCTACGAGCAGTACTTC; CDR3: CAWSVQQGAYEQYF
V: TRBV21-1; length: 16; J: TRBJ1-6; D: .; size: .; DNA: TGTGCCAGCAGCAAAGAGCGGCGGCATGTCAATTCACCCCTCCACTTT; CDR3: CASSKERRHVNSPLHF
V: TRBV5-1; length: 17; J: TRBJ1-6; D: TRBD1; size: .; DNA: TGCGCCAGCAGCTTGGAACAGGGGGGATCCTATAATTCACCCCTCCACTTT; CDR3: CASSLEQGGSYNSPLHF
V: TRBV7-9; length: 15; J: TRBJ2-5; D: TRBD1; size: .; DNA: TGTGCCAGCAGCTCGGACAGGGGACTAACAGAGACCCAGTACTTC; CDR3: CASSSDRGLTETQYF
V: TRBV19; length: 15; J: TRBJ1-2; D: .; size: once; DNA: TGTGCCACCCTAATCGGAACAGGAGGGCATAATGGCTACACCTTC; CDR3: CATLIGTGGHNGYTF
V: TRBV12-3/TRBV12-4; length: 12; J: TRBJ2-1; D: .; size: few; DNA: TGTGCCAGCAGTTTAGTAGTTAATGAGCAGTTCTTC; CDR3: CASSLVVNEQFF
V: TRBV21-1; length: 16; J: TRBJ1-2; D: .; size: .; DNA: TGTGCCAGCAGCAAAAGGGACAGGAAACTTAACTATGGCTACACCTTC; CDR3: CASSKRDRKLNYGYTF
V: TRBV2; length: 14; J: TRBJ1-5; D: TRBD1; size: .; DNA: TGTGCCAGCAGTGAAGGGACAGGGAATCAGCCCCAGCATTTT; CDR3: CASSEGTGNQPQHF
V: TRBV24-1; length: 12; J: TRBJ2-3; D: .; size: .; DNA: TGTGCCGCTGGACAGTCCACAGATACGCAGTATTTT; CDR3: CAAGQSTDTQYF